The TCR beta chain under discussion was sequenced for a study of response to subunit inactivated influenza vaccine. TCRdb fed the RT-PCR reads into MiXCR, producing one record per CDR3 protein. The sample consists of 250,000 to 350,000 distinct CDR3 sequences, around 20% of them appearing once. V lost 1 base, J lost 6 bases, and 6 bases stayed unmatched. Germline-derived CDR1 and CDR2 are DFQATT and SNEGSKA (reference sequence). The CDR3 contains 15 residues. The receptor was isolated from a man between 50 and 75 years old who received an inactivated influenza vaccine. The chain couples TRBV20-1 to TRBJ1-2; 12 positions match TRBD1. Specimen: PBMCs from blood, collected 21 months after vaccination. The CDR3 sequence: CSARATGTGGDGYTF. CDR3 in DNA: TGCAGTGCTAGAGCAACCGGGACAGGGGGCGATGGCTACACCTTC.